The rows below give T cell receptor beta chains drawn from one sample of a study of control samples from healthy donors and cancer patients. Repertoires were generated with immunoSEQ multiplex PCR, while TCRdb's copy carries only in-frame clones and drops some. The table lists more than 110,000 clones, roughly nine tenths of them singletons. The specimen was blood. The receptors were gathered from a woman in her 30s in good health. CDR3s include the opening cysteine and the closing phenylalanine or tryptophan. D genes are given only for firm matches. Clone size, where shown, is once, few, many, or a class for clones that have expanded.

DNA | CDR3 | J | D | V | size
TGTGCCTCACCGGGGGCGAACTCTGGAAACACCATATATTTT | CASPGANSGNTIYF | TRBJ1-3 | NA | TRBV30 | NA
TGTGCCAGCTCACCACGGACTAGCGGCCACAATGAGCAGTTCTTC | CASSPRTSGHNEQFF | TRBJ2-1 | TRBD2 | TRBV18 | few
TGTGCCAGTACCCCAGCTCGGGACAGGGCCTACGAGCAGTACTTC | CASTPARDRAYEQYF | TRBJ2-7 | TRBD1 | TRBV19 | NA
TGTGCCAGCAGGGTTAGCGGGCCACCCTACGAGCAGTACTTC | CASRVSGPPYEQYF | TRBJ2-7 | TRBD2 | TRBV28 | NA
TGTGCCAGCAGTCCAAACGGGGCTAGCGGGACTAGCACAGATACGCAGTATTTT | CASSPNGASGTSTDTQYF | TRBJ2-3 | TRBD2 | TRBV6-6 | NA
TGTGCCAGCAGTGCGACAGGGGAAGCTTTCTTT | CASSATGEAFF | TRBJ1-1 | TRBD1 | TRBV2 | NA
TGTGCCAGCTCGCCCGACCAGGGGGGGGTGACTGAAGCTTTCTTT | CASSPDQGGVTEAFF | TRBJ1-1 | TRBD1 | TRBV18 | NA
TGTGCCAGCAGCTCCAAGATCGGGACCGCTGGGGGAGAGACCCAGTACTTC | CASSSKIGTAGGETQYF | TRBJ2-5 | NA | TRBV3-1/TRBV3-2 | NA
TGTGCCAGCAGCCCCCTGGCAGCCACAGACACAGATACGCAGTATTTT | CASSPLAATDTDTQYF | TRBJ2-3 | NA | TRBV28 | NA
TGTGCCAGCAGCCCGTCTTGGACAGACCACAGCTACACCTTC | CASSPSWTDHSYTF | TRBJ1-2 | NA | TRBV16 | NA
TGTGCCAGCAGCTCCTCATCTGGTAATTCACCCCTCCACTTT | CASSSSSGNSPLHF | TRBJ1-6 | NA | TRBV13 | NA
TGTGCCAGCAGCTCTGACAATGAGCAGTTCTTC | CASSSDNEQFF | TRBJ2-1 | NA | TRBV11-3 | NA
TGTGCCAGCCGAAGTTACGAGCAGTACTTC | CASRSYEQYF | TRBJ2-7 | NA | TRBV6-5 | NA
TGTGCCAGCTCACCGACTCCGGATTCACCCCTCCACTTT | CASSPTPDSPLHF | TRBJ1-6 | NA | TRBV18 | NA
TGCAGCGACACAGATACGCAGTATTTT | CSDTDTQYF | TRBJ2-3 | NA | TRBV29-1 | NA
TGTGCCAGCAAAGGCTCTGGAAACACCATATATTTT | CASKGSGNTIYF | TRBJ1-3 | NA | TRBV27 | NA
TGCGCCAGCAGCTTCTCGACAGGGCTTCACACCGGGGAGCTGTTTTTT | CASSFSTGLHTGELFF | TRBJ2-2 | TRBD1 | TRBV5-1 | NA
TGTGCCAGCAGCTTACCAGGCTCTGGAAACACCATATATTTT | CASSLPGSGNTIYF | TRBJ1-3 | NA | TRBV7-6 | NA
TGTGCCAGCAGCGTAGGTGCGGGAGGAGGCGCAGATACGCAGTATTTT | CASSVGAGGGADTQYF | TRBJ2-3 | TRBD2 | TRBV9 | few
TGCGCCAGCAGCTTCTCCGGGCAGGGAACTGAAGCTTTCTTT | CASSFSGQGTEAFF | TRBJ1-1 | NA | TRBV5-1 | NA
TGTGCCATCAGTGAGCCATTCGGGGATAGGGGGCCAGATACGCAGTATTTT | CAISEPFGDRGPDTQYF | TRBJ2-3 | TRBD1 | TRBV10-3 | NA
TGCGCCAGCAGCTTGACGCCCGGCCAGGGAATCTATGGCTACACCTTC | CASSLTPGQGIYGYTF | TRBJ1-2 | NA | TRBV5-1 | NA
TGCAGCGTTGAAGGGACAGGGCAACGGACATACGAGCAGTACTTC | CSVEGTGQRTYEQYF | TRBJ2-7 | TRBD1 | TRBV29-1 | NA
TGTGCCAGCAGCCAAGAGCTAGCGGGAGGCAATGAGCAGTTCTTC | CASSQELAGGNEQFF | TRBJ2-1 | TRBD2 | TRBV14 | NA
TGTGCCAGCAGCTCGGGACAGGGGGCAGGGGAGCAGTTCTTC | CASSSGQGAGEQFF | TRBJ2-1 | TRBD1 | TRBV11-2 | NA
TGTGCCAGCAGCGCCGGACAGTTCTATGGCTACACCTTC | CASSAGQFYGYTF | TRBJ1-2 | NA | TRBV7-2 | NA
TGTGCCAGTAGTATGCGGACAGGGTCCACTGAAGCTTTCTTT | CASSMRTGSTEAFF | TRBJ1-1 | TRBD1 | TRBV19 | NA
TGTGCCAGCAGCCAAGATTTCGGTAAACTCGAGAACACTGAAGCTTTCTTT | CASSQDFGKLENTEAFF | TRBJ1-1 | NA | TRBV14 | once
TGTGCCTGGAGTAGCAGGGTGGTCGATAATTCACCCCTCCACTTT | CAWSSRVVDNSPLHF | TRBJ1-6 | NA | TRBV30 | NA
TGTGCCAGCAGCGCATACATGAGCAATCAGCCCCAGCATTTT | CASSAYMSNQPQHF | TRBJ1-5 | NA | TRBV7-2 | NA
TGTGCCAGCTCACCGGTACGGACAGGGGGTCAGGTGGGTAGCAATCAGCCCCAGCATTTT | CASSPVRTGGQVGSNQPQHF | TRBJ1-5 | TRBD1 | TRBV18 | NA
TGTGCCAGCAGCCCTAGCGGGAGGGCCCTCACAGATACGCAGTATTTT | CASSPSGRALTDTQYF | TRBJ2-3 | TRBD2 | TRBV7-8 | NA
TGTGCCAGCAGCGGAGCGGGAGGGTCCTACAATGAGCAGTTCTTC | CASSGAGGSYNEQFF | TRBJ2-1 | TRBD2 | TRBV28 | NA
TGTGCCAGCAGCCCAAGCGCTGCGGGCAGGTCCTACGAGCAGTACTTC | CASSPSAAGRSYEQYF | TRBJ2-7 | NA | TRBV9 | NA
TGTGCCAGCCTTTTATATGAAAAACTGTTTTTT | CASLLYEKLFF | TRBJ1-4 | NA | TRBV25-1 | NA
TGTGCCAGCTCACCAAACAGGGAGGCCCGTGGGACTAATGAAAAACTGTTTTTT | CASSPNREARGTNEKLFF | TRBJ1-4 | NA | TRBV18 | NA
TGTGCCAGCAGCTTAGGGTCTTCTCAGCCCCAGCATTTT | CASSLGSSQPQHF | TRBJ1-5 | NA | TRBV11-2 | NA
TGCAGCGTGAGCGAGGGGGATGACACTGAAGCTTTCTTT | CSVSEGDDTEAFF | TRBJ1-1 | NA | TRBV29-1 | NA
TGTGCCAGCAGTGGAGGCGGGAGGGGGCGAACCGGGGAGCTGTTTTTT | CASSGGGRGRTGELFF | TRBJ2-2 | TRBD2 | TRBV2 | NA
TGCGCCAGCAGCTTGGATCCGGGGATAGATACGCAGTATTTT | CASSLDPGIDTQYF | TRBJ2-3 | NA | TRBV5-1 | once
TGCATCACGAATTCGAACTATGGCTACACCTTC | CITNSNYGYTF | TRBJ1-2 | NA | TRBV29-1 | NA
TGTGCCAGCAGCCCGACCACTAGCGGGAGGGCCTACAATGAGCAGTTCTTC | CASSPTTSGRAYNEQFF | TRBJ2-1 | TRBD2 | TRBV7-7 | NA
TGTGCCAGTAGCCCCGGGACAGTACGGTACGAGCAGTACTTC | CASSPGTVRYEQYF | TRBJ2-7 | TRBD1 | TRBV19 | NA
TGTGCCAGCAGCTTAAGGTTAGCGGGAGGGAGAAATGAGCAGTTCTTC | CASSLRLAGGRNEQFF | TRBJ2-1 | TRBD2 | TRBV13 | NA
TGTGCCGGAGGGACACTAGCGGGAGTCGATACGCAGTATTTT | CAGGTLAGVDTQYF | TRBJ2-3 | TRBD2 | TRBV30 | NA
TGTGCCAGCAGCGTAGGAAGCAAGTCAACTAATGAAAAACTGTTTTTT | CASSVGSKSTNEKLFF | TRBJ1-4 | NA | TRBV9 | NA
TGTGCCACCAGCAGAGAGGTCCAGTCTAGCACAGATACGCAGTATTTT | CATSREVQSSTDTQYF | TRBJ2-3 | NA | TRBV15 | NA
TGTGCCAGCGCCCCGGGACAGGGGGTTGGGAACACTGAAGCTTTCTTT | CASAPGQGVGNTEAFF | TRBJ1-1 | TRBD1 | TRBV28 | once
TGCAGCGCACCACTAGCGGGAGGGCCGGCCGGGGAGCTGTTTTTT | CSAPLAGGPAGELFF | TRBJ2-2 | TRBD2 | TRBV29-1 | NA
TGTGCCGCGGGGTCCCCGGGAGTCACAGATACGCAGTATTTT | CAAGSPGVTDTQYF | TRBJ2-3 | NA | TRBV6-5 | NA
TGTGCCAGCAGTTACTCTTCGTCTACCGGGAATTCACCCCTCCACTTT | CASSYSSSTGNSPLHF | TRBJ1-6 | NA | TRBV6-5 | NA
TGTGCCAGTAGTACCCTGACGGGACAGGGCAATTCACCCCTCCACTTT | CASSTLTGQGNSPLHF | TRBJ1-6 | TRBD1 | TRBV19 | once
TGTGCCAGCAGTGAGGCCGGGACAGGGACTGAAAAACTGTTTTTT | CASSEAGTGTEKLFF | TRBJ1-4 | TRBD1 | TRBV6-1 | NA
TGTGCCAGCAGCTTGCGGGTGGGGGAGACCCAGTACTTC | CASSLRVGETQYF | TRBJ2-5 | NA | TRBV5-6 | NA
TGTGCCAGCGCCTCAACGAACACTGAAGCTTTCTTT | CASASTNTEAFF | TRBJ1-1 | NA | TRBV3-1/TRBV3-2 | NA
TGTGCCAGCAGTTTGGTACTAGCGGGAGTCGACGAGCAGTACTTC | CASSLVLAGVDEQYF | TRBJ2-7 | TRBD2 | TRBV28 | NA
TGTGCCAGCATGGGGACTGAAGCTTTCTTT | CASMGTEAFF | TRBJ1-1 | NA | TRBV25-1 | few
TGTGCCAGCAGCCATTTAAGCGGGACCTCCTACAATGAGCAGTTCTTC | CASSHLSGTSYNEQFF | TRBJ2-1 | TRBD2 | TRBV3-1/TRBV3-2 | NA